Listed here is a single T cell receptor beta chain. Using immunoSEQ multiplex PCR, the repertoire was profiled, and TCRdb retains in-frame clones only, with some absent. In the table there are hundreds of thousands of clones, more than 70% of which are singletons. The record originates from a study of blood T cell repertoires in COVID-19. Study background: T cells, B-cell-depleted T cells, or PBMCs provided the cDNA or gDNA that served as material.

V was cut by 5 bases and J by 4 bases, with 10 bases left in between. Per the germline V gene, CDR1 is KGHSH and CDR2 is LQKENI. The CDR3 has 13 residues. The specimen was peripheral blood. This TCR was sampled from a woman between 45 and 65 years old with acute or convalescent COVID-19. V is TRBV18 and J is TRBJ2-3, with a tentative D call TRBD1 (6 bases). This CDR3 is CASSSTGPDTQYF. The DNA for the CDR3 is TGTGCCAGCTCATCGACAGGTCCAGATACGCAGTATTTT.